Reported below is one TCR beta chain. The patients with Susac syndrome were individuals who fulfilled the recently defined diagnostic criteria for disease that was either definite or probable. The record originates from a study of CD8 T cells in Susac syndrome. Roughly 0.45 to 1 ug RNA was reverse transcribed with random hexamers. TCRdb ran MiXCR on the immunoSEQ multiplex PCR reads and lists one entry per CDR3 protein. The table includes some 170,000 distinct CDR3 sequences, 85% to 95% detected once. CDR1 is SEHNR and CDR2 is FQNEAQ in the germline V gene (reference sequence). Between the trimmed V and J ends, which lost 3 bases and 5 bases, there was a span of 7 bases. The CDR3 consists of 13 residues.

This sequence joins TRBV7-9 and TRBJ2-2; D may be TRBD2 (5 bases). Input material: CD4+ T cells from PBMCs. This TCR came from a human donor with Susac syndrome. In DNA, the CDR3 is TGTGCCAGCAGCTTTTCGGGAACCGGGGAGCTGTTTTTT. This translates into CASSFSGTGELFF.